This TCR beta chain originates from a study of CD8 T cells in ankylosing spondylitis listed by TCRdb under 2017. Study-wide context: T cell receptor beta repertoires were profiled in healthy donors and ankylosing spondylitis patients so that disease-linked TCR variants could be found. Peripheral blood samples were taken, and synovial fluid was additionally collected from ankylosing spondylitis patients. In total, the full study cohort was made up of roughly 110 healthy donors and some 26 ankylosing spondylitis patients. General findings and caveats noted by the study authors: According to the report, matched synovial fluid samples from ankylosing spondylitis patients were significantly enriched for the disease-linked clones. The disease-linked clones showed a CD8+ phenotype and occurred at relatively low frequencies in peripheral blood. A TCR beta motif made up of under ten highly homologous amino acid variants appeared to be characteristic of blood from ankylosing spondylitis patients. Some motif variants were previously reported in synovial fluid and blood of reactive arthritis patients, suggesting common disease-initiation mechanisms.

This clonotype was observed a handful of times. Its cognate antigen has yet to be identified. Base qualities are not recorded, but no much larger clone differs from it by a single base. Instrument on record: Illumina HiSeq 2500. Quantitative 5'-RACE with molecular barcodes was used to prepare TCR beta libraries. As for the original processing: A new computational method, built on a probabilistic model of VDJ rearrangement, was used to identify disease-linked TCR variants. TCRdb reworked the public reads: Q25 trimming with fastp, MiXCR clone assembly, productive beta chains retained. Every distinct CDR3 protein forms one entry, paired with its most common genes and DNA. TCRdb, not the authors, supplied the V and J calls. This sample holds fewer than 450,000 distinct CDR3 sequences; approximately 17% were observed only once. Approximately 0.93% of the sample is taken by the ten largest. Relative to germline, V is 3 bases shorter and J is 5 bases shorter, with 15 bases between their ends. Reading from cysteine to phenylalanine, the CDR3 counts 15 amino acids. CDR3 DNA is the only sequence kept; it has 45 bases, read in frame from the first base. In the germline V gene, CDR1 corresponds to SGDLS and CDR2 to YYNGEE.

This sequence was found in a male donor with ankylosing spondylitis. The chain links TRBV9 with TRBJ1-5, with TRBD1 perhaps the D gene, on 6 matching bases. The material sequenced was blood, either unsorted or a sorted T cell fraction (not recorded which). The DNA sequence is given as TGTGCCAGCAGCGAGGGGGGGGACGGATATCAGCCCCAGCATTTT. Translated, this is CASSEGGDGYQPQHF.